The T cell receptor beta chain under discussion was sequenced for a study of T cells in localized non-small cell lung cancer. Study-level results: Adjacent lung had a median roughly 60 of the 100 largest tumor clones. Sequencing was restricted to one tumor region; therefore, heterogeneity remains possible. Compared with tumor, uninvolved adjacent lung displayed greater T cell clonality, ranking highest overall. Among blood samples, higher T cell density accompanied longer overall survival.

To note about this clone: Its antigen is as yet unknown.

Produced via immunoSEQ multiplex PCR; TCRdb's table is partial and in-frame only. The table has 26,000 or so clones, approximately 90% seen once; the top ten hold around an eighth. This CDR3 is built from 15 residues. Trimming pared 0 bases from V and 0 bases from J, leaving 9 bases between. CDR1 is SGHDT, CDR2 YYEEEE, per germline. This chain links TRBV5-6 with TRBJ1-1; D is undetermined. The specimen was peripheral blood, collected before any cancer treatment. This clonotype was sampled from a female donor over 55 with stage II squamous cell lung carcinoma. The CDR3 DNA follows: TGTGCCAGCAGCTTGGAGGGCCTCATGAACACTGAAGCTTTCTTT. Its protein is CASSLEGLMNTEAFF.